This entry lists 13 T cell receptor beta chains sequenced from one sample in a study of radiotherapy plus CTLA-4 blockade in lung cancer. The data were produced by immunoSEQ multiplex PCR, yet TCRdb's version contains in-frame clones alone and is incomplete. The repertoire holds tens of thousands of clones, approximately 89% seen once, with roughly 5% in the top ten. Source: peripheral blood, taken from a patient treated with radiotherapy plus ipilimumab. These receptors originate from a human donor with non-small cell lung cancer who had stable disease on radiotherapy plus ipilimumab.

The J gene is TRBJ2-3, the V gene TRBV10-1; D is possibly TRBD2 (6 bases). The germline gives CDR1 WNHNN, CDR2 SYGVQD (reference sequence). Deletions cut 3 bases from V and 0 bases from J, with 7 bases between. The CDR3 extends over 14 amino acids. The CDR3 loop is CASSDSGSTDTQYF. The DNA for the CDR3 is TGCGCCAGCAGTGATAGCGGTAGCACAGATACGCAGTATTTT.

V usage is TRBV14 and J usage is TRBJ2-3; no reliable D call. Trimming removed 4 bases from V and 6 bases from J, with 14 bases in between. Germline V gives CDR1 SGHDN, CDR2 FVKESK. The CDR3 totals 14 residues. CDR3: CASSPGSSWDTQYF. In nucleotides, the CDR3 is TGTGCCAGCAGCCCCGGTAGTTCATGGGATACGCAGTATTTT.

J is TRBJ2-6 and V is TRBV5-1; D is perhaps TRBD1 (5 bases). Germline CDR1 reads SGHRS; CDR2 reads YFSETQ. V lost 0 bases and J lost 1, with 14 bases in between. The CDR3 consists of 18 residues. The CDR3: CASSLALQAASGANVLTF. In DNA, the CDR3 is TGCGCCAGCAGCTTGGCGTTACAGGCGGCTTCTGGGGCCAACGTCCTGACTTTC.

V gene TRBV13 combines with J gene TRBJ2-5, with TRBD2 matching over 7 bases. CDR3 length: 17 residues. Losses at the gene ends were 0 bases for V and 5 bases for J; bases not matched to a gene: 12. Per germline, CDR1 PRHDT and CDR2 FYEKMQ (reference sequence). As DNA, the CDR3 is TGTGCCAGCAGCTTAGGTCTAGCGGACCCGGGGGAGGAGACCCAGTACTTC. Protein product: CASSLGLADPGEETQYF.

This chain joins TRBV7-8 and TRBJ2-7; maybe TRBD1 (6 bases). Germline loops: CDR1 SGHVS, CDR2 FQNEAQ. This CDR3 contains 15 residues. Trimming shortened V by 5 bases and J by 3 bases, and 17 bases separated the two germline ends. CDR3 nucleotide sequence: TGTGCCAGCAGCCCCCGGACAGAAGCGAGCTACGAGCAGTACTTC. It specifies CASSPRTEASYEQYF.

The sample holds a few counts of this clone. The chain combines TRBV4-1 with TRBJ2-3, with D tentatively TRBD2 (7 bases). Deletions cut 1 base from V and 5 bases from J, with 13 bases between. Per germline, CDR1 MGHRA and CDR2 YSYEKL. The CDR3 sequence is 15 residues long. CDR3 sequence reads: CASSQGPGGGDTQYF. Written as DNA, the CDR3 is TGCGCCAGCAGCCAAGGCCCGGGGGGCGGAGATACGCAGTATTTT.

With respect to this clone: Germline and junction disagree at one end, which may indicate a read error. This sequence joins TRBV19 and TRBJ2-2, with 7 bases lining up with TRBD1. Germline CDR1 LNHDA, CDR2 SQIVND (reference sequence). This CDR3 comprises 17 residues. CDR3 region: CASILSLGTALTGELFF. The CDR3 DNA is TGTGCAAGTATCCTTTCCCTCGGGACAGCCCTAACCGGGGAGCTGTTTTTT. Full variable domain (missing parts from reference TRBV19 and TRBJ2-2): DGGITQSPKYLFRKEGQNVTLSCEQNLNHDAMYWYRQDPGQGLRLIYYSQIVNDFQKGDIAEGYSVSREKKESFPLTVTSAQKNPTAFYLCASILSLGTALTGELFFGEGSRLTVL.

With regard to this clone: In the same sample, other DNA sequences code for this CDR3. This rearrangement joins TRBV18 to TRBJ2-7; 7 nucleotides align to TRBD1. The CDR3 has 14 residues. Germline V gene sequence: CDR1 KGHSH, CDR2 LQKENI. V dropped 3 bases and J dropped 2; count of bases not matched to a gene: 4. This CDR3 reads CASSPETGPYEQYF. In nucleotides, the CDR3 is TGTGCCAGCTCACCCGAGACAGGGCCCTACGAGCAGTACTTC.

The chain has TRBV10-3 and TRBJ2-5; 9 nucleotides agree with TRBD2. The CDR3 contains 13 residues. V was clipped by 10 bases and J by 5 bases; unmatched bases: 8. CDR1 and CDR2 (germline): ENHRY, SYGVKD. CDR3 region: CATLAREGETQYF. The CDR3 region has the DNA TGTGCCACCCTAGCGCGGGAGGGGGAGACCCAGTACTTC.

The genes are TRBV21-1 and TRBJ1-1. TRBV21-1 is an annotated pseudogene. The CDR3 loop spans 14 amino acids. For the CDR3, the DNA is TGTGCCAGCAGCAAAATGAGCAAGAACACTGAAGCTTTCTTT. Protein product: CASSKMSKNTEAFF.

DNA of the CDR3: TGTGCCAGCAGCTTAGGACAGGAAGGTGAAGCTTTCTTT. It encodes CASSLGQEGEAFF. The chain uses TRBV7-2 and TRBJ1-1; tentative D call: TRBD1 (6 bases). CDR1 is SGHTA and CDR2 is FQGNSA in the germline V gene. This CDR3 region has 13 residues. Trimming cost V 1 base and J 7 bases, with 10 bases left between them.

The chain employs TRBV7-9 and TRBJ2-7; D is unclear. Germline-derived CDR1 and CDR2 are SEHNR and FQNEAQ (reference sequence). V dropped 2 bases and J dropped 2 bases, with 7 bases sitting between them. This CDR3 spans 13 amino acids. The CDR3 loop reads CASSLQVTYEQYF. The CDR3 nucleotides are TGTGCCAGCAGCTTACAGGTAACCTACGAGCAGTACTTC.

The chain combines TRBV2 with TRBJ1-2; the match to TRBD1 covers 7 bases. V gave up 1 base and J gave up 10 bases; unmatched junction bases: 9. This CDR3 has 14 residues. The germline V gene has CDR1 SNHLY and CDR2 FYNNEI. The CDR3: CASSEGETGPDYTF. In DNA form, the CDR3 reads TGTGCCAGCAGTGAAGGGGAGACAGGGCCAGACTACACCTTC.